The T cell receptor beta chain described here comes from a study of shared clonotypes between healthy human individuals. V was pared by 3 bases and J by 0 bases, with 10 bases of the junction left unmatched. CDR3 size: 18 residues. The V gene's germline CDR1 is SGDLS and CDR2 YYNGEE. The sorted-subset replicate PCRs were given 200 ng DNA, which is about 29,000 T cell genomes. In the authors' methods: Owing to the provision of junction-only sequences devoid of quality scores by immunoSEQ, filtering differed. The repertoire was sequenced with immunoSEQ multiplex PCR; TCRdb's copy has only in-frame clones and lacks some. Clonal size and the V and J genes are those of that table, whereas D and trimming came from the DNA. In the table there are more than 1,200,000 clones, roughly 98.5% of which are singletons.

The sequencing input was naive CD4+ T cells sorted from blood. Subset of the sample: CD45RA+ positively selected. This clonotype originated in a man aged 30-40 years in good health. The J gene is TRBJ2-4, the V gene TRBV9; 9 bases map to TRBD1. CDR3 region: CASSDPHRGRVAKNIQYF. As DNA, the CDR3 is TGTGCCAGCAGCGACCCCCACAGGGGGCGCGTAGCCAAAAACATTCAGTACTTC. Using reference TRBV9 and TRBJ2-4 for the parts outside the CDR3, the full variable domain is DSGVTQTPKHLITATGQRVTLRCSPRSGDLSVYWYQQSLDQGLQFLIQYYNGEERAKGNILERFSAQQFPDLHSELNLSSLELGDSALYFCASSDPHRGRVAKNIQYFGAGTRLSVL.